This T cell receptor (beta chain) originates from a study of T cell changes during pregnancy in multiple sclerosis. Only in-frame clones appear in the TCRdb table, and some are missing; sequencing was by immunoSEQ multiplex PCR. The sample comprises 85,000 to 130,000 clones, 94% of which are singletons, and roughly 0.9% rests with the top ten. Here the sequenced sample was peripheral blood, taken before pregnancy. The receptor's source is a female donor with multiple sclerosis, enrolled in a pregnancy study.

The chain's CDR3 is CASRTGGDYGYTF. The CDR3, as DNA: TGTGCCAGCAGAACAGGGGGCGACTATGGCTACACCTTC. V gene TRBV28 combines with J gene TRBJ1-2; TRBD1 matches 9 bases. V trimming: 6 bases; J trimming: 3 bases; junction bases outside the gene matches: 2. The CDR3 spans 13 residues. Germline-derived CDR1 and CDR2 are MDHEN and SYDVKM.